The clone carrying this TCR beta chain came up once. The data belong to a study of blood T cell repertoires in COVID-19. In the source study's methods: Amplifying reference gene primers gave estimates of nucleated cell counts. The data were produced by immunoSEQ multiplex PCR, yet TCRdb's version contains in-frame clones alone and is incomplete. That table gives V, J and clone size, and the DNA gave D and trimming. The data show over 400,000 clones, approximately 91% seen once. The CDR3 has 14 amino acids. Per germline, CDR1 SQVTM and CDR2 ANQGSEA. V lost 4 bases, J lost 5 bases, and 8 bases stayed unmatched. Seattle participants joined during active infection and were tracked over time.

V and J are TRBV29-1 and TRBJ1-1; 9 nucleotides agree with TRBD1. Input material: peripheral blood. The receptor was isolated from a woman between 45 and 60 years old with COVID-19, enrolled during active disease. The CDR3 nucleotides read TGCAGCGTTGGGGACAGGGCGAGGAGAACTGAAGCTTTCTTT. Its translation is CSVGDRARRTEAFF.